The 5 T cell receptor beta chains given below trace back to one sample, sequenced in a study of blood T cell repertoires in COVID-19. This table comes from immunoSEQ multiplex PCR, and its TCRdb copy is limited to in-frame clones, with some not included. The sample has 55,000 to 75,000 clones, about 81% seen once. Material: peripheral blood. These receptors all stem from a human donor in a cohort sampled during active COVID-19.

This clone came up once. The chain combines TRBV2 with TRBJ2-1; TRBD2 is a possible D gene (6 bases). Trimming cost V 10 bases and J 0 bases, with 22 bases left between them. The germline V gene encodes CDR1 SNHLY and CDR2 FYNNEI. The CDR3 has 17 amino acids. The CDR3 is CATSNPQAGISYNEQFF. CDR3 DNA sequence: TGTGCCACATCCAACCCCCAAGCGGGTATCTCCTACAATGAGCAGTTCTTC.

The chain combines TRBV28 with TRBJ1-2; TRBD1 aligns across 7 bases. The V segment lost 6 bases and the J segment 8 bases; nucleotides outside the gene matches: 12. Germline CDR1 MDHEN, CDR2 SYDVKM. The CDR3 contains 14 residues. CDR3: CASSRTDRAGGYTF. The CDR3 DNA reads TGTGCCAGCAGCCGAACTGACAGGGCAGGCGGCTACACCTTC.

This chain connects TRBV6-5 to TRBJ1-2, with 7 positions matching TRBD1. CDR3 length: 13 amino acids. The germline V gene has CDR1 MNHEY and CDR2 SVGAGI. The ends lost 5 bases at V and 2 bases at J; junction bases unmatched: 2. The chain's CDR3 is CASSPTGNYGYTF. DNA of the CDR3: TGTGCCAGCAGTCCGACAGGGAACTATGGCTACACCTTC.

This clone came up a few times. The chain carries TRBV11-2 and TRBJ1-1; D is ambiguous. V shed 5 bases and J shed 3 bases, with 16 bases lying between them. The germline CDR1 and CDR2 sequences are SGHAT and FQNNGV. There are 15 residues in the CDR3. For the CDR3, the DNA is TGTGCCAGCAGCCACTTGCGGGGAAGGTACACTGAAGCTTTCTTT. Translating it yields CASSHLRGRYTEAFF.

The rearrangement links TRBV4-2 to TRBJ2-3; 7 nucleotides match TRBD1. The trim removed 0 bases at V and 2 bases at J, leaving 2 bases unmatched. The CDR3 runs to 15 residues. The V gene's germline CDR1 is LGHNA and CDR2 YNFKEQ. The CDR3 reads CASSQEEGATDTQYF. In DNA form, the CDR3 reads TGTGCCAGCAGCCAAGAAGAGGGGGCCACAGATACGCAGTATTTT.